A single T cell receptor (beta chain) is shown here with its context. Losses at the gene ends were 6 bases for V and 6 bases for J; bases not matched to a gene: 8. Germline V gene lookup returns CDR1 WSHSY and CDR2 SAAADI. This CDR3 spans 15 amino acids. Participants were aged roughly 18 to 89 years, lived in under 30 US areas, and enrolled virtually. Allocation to cohorts depended on clinical history reported by the participants. This record comes from a study of blood T cell repertoires in COVID-19. Overall study: In each case, the material was cDNA or gDNA derived from T cells, B-cell-depleted T cells, or PBMCs.

The authors' processing: Estimated nucleated cell counts came from reference gene primer amplification. The protocol was immunoSEQ multiplex PCR, while the TCRdb copy is restricted to in-frame clones and leaves out a portion. V, J and clone size were drawn from that table, and D and trimming were deduced from the DNA. The sample lists under 200,000 clones, around 82% occurring once. The TCR comes from a woman aged 55-70 years with acute COVID-19. V gene TRBV10-2 combines with J gene TRBJ1-5; 10 bases are a match to TRBD1. The sequenced sample consisted of PBMCs or T cells enriched from blood (not recorded which). The CDR3, as DNA: TGCGCCAGCAGGGGGTCGGGACAGGGGCGTCAGCCCCAGCATTTT. Its protein product is CASRGSGQGRQPQHF.